A selection of T cell receptor beta chains follows, all from one sample in a study of T cell repertoires in cytomegalovirus infection. TCRdb independently ran MiXCR on the reads; one entry per CDR3 protein. The top ten clones hold approximately 19% of a sample with under 350,000 distinct CDR3 sequences, roughly a fifth of them seen once. Their antigens remain unidentified. The sequencing here drew on cultured PBMCs, taken from culture after CMV antigen stimulation. All receptors come from a human donor in good health (CMV status not recorded). Some clones in this sample may be carry-over from other donors' samples. Each CDR3 is given with its conserved first and last residue. D genes are given only for firm matches. Not every row has a clone size; where given, it reads once, few, many or a size class.

>NA|NA|TRBV4-1|TRBJ2-7|16
CASSPRDWGNSYEQYF
TGCGCCAGCAGCCCCCGCGACTGGGGTAACTCCTACGAGCAGTACTTC
>TRBD2|many|TRBV5-4|TRBJ2-1|14
CASSLVAGANEQFF
TGTGCCAGCAGCCTCGTAGCGGGGGCCAATGAGCAGTTCTTC
>NA|NA|TRBV19|TRBJ1-2|12
CASTGRNYGYTF
TGTGCCAGTACCGGCAGGAACTATGGCTACACCTTC
>TRBD2|many|TRBV6-5|TRBJ2-2|19
CASSSRTSGRVAATGELFF
TGTGCCAGCAGTTCCCGGACTAGCGGGAGGGTCGCCGCCACCGGGGAGCTGTTTTTT
>TRBD2|NA|TRBV7-9|TRBJ2-1|18
CASSLAWSTSGPYNEQFF
TGTGCCAGCAGCTTAGCGTGGTCGACTAGCGGACCTTACAATGAGCAGTTCTTC
>NA|many|TRBV7-2|TRBJ1-5|16
CASSLESTGGNQPQHF
TGTGCCAGCAGCTTAGAATCGACCGGCGGCAATCAGCCCCAGCATTTT
>TRBD1|few|TRBV4-1|TRBJ1-1|15
CASSPNRGANTEAFF
TGCGCCAGCAGCCCTAACAGGGGAGCGAACACTGAAGCTTTCTTT
>TRBD2|many|TRBV6-2/TRBV6-3|TRBJ2-1|13
CATRTSRYNEQFF
TGTGCCACCCGGACTAGCCGCTACAATGAGCAGTTCTTC
>TRBD1|NA|TRBV27|TRBJ2-3|15
CASSLLTGSTDTQYF
TGTGCCAGCAGTTTATTGACAGGGTCAACAGATACGCAGTATTTT
>NA|once|TRBV7-6|TRBJ1-2|15
CASSLVSGEEPGYTF
TGTGCCAGCAGCTTAGTATCGGGAGAGGAACCTGGCTACACCTTC
>NA|few|TRBV12-3/TRBV12-4|TRBJ2-2|14
CASSLLFYSRELFF
TGTGCCAGCAGTTTACTCTTTTACTCCAGGGAGCTGTTTTTT
>TRBD1|NA|TRBV7-9|TRBJ2-6|20
CASSLVTWGQFHSGANVLTF
TGTGCCAGCAGCTTAGTCACCTGGGGACAGTTCCACTCTGGGGCCAACGTCCTGACTTTC
>NA|few|TRBV6-2/TRBV6-3|TRBJ2-3|16
CASSYDPGDSTDTQYF
TGTGCCAGCAGTTACGACCCAGGGGATAGCACAGATACGCAGTATTTT
>NA|many|TRBV24-1|TRBJ2-1|16
CATSDPTTSRRDEQFF
TGTGCCACCAGTGACCCGACTACCTCCCGTCGTGATGAGCAGTTCTTC
>NA|NA|TRBV7-9|TRBJ2-2|13
CASITGGTGELFF
TGTGCCAGCATCACCGGGGGCACCGGGGAGCTGTTTTTT
>NA|NA|TRBV6-5|TRBJ2-1|14
CASSLRPGSNEQFF
TGTGCCAGCAGTTTGCGACCAGGGAGCAATGAGCAGTTCTTC
>TRBD2|few|TRBV4-3|TRBJ2-7|15
CASSQGFSGSYEQYF
TGCGCCAGCAGCCAAGGTTTTAGCGGGAGTTACGAGCAGTACTTC
>TRBD2|many|TRBV7-8|TRBJ2-3|16
CASSLEARLATDTQYF
TGTGCCAGCAGCTTAGAAGCCCGACTAGCGACAGATACGCAGTATTTT
>NA|NA|TRBV7-2|TRBJ2-5|13
CASRTGLQETQYF
TGTGCCAGCAGGACTGGACTTCAAGAGACCCAGTACTTC
>NA|once|TRBV14|TRBJ2-1|13
CASSQVNYNEQFF
TGTGCCAGCAGCCAAGTGAATTACAATGAGCAGTTCTTC
>TRBD2|few|TRBV12-3/TRBV12-4|TRBJ2-7|14
CASSLGTSAYEQYF
TGTGCCAGCAGTTTGGGGACTAGCGCCTACGAGCAGTACTTC
>NA|many|TRBV12-3/TRBV12-4|TRBJ1-1|13
CATLRPMNTEAFF
TGTGCCACCCTCCGGCCGATGAACACTGAAGCTTTCTTT
>TRBD1|few|TRBV6-6|TRBJ1-2|16
CASSTPFQGVNYGYTF
TGTGCCAGCAGTACCCCCTTTCAGGGGGTTAACTATGGCTACACCTTC
>NA|few|TRBV7-2|TRBJ2-4|15
CASSLVSRAKNIQYF
TGTGCCAGCAGCTTAGTAAGTCGAGCCAAAAACATTCAGTACTTC
>NA|few|TRBV12-3/TRBV12-4|TRBJ1-2|12
CASSSLGLGYTF
TGTGCCAGCAGTTCTTTGGGTCTTGGCTACACCTTC
>TRBD2|few|TRBV6-6|TRBJ2-5|14
CASRFGGSGETQYF
TGTGCCAGCAGATTCGGCGGGAGCGGGGAGACCCAGTACTTC
>NA|NA|TRBV13|TRBJ2-1|11
CASSLLARKFF
TGTGCCAGCAGCTTACTAGCTAGAAAGTTCTTC
>NA|few|TRBV2|TRBJ1-5|16
CASSVRSWTSNQPQHF
TGTGCCAGCAGTGTAAGGTCTTGGACTAGCAATCAGCCCCAGCATTTT
>TRBD1|NA|TRBV6-8|TRBJ1-6|15
CASSRSGTADSPLHF
TGTGCCAGCTCACGGTCCGGGACAGCCGATTCACCCCTCCACTTT
>TRBD1|few|TRBV7-2|TRBJ2-7|16
CASSSRAGGATYEQYF
TGTGCCAGCAGCTCAAGAGCAGGGGGTGCCACCTACGAGCAGTACTTC
>NA|NA|TRBV20-1|TRBJ2-3|11
CSADRPDTQYF
TGCAGTGCCGACCGACCAGATACGCAGTATTTT
>NA|many|TRBV7-2|TRBJ1-1|13
CASSPDANTEAFF
TGTGCCAGCAGCCCGGACGCGAACACTGAAGCTTTCTTT
>TRBD1|NA|TRBV19|TRBJ1-2|13
CASRSTGDYGYTF
TGTGCCAGCCGATCGACAGGGGACTATGGCTACACCTTC
>NA|NA|TRBV18|TRBJ1-3|16
CASSPQDGRTGNTIYF
TGTGCCAGCTCACCACAGGATGGACGAACTGGAAACACCATATATTTT
>NA|few|TRBV5-4|TRBJ2-4|15
CASSLEGSAKNIQYF
TGTGCCAGCAGCTTGGAAGGTAGCGCCAAAAACATTCAGTACTTC
>NA|few|TRBV7-2|TRBJ2-3|13
CASSPRGVGSQYF
TGTGCCAGCAGCCCCAGGGGAGTAGGTTCGCAGTATTTT
>NA|many|TRBV28|TRBJ2-7|14
CASRARQASYEQYF
TGTGCCAGCAGGGCGCGACAGGCCTCCTACGAGCAGTACTTC
>NA|many|TRBV7-2|TRBJ2-6|16
CASSLGGAPGANVLTF
TGTGCCAGCAGCTTAGGGGGGGCGCCCGGGGCCAACGTCCTGACTTTC
>NA|many|TRBV7-2|TRBJ2-1|16
CASSLASWSSYNEQFF
TGTGCCAGCAGCTTAGCTAGCTGGAGCTCCTACAATGAGCAGTTCTTC
>NA|few|TRBV7-9|TRBJ1-1|11
CASSLDTGAFF
TGTGCCAGCAGCTTAGATACGGGGGCTTTCTTT
>TRBD2|many|TRBV7-2|TRBJ2-1|14
CASSPLGRAAEQFF
TGTGCCAGCAGCCCCCTCGGGAGGGCCGCCGAGCAGTTCTTC
>NA|many|TRBV7-2|TRBJ2-3|13
CASSSTSTDTQYF
TGTGCCAGCAGCTCCACTAGCACAGATACGCAGTATTTT
>TRBD2|many|TRBV6-2/TRBV6-3|TRBJ2-1|16
CASSPSYSGRDNEQFF
TGTGCCAGCAGTCCGTCGTATAGCGGGAGGGACAATGAGCAGTTCTTC
>NA|NA|TRBV11-2|TRBJ1-4|15
CASSLGGRANEKLFF
TGTGCCAGCAGCTTAGGAGGGAGAGCTAATGAAAAACTGTTTTTT
>TRBD2|few|TRBV7-9|TRBJ2-3|14
CASSPAVAGYTQYF
TGTGCCAGCAGCCCCGCGGTAGCGGGGTATACGCAGTATTTT
>NA|NA|TRBV27|TRBJ2-5|12
CASRGIGETQYF
TGTGCCAGCAGAGGGATCGGTGAGACCCAGTACTTC
>NA|NA|TRBV12-3/TRBV12-4|TRBJ2-3|16
CASSSNLPSFPDTQYF
TGTGCCAGCAGTTCAAACCTCCCCAGTTTCCCAGATACGCAGTATTTT
>TRBD2|many|TRBV7-6|TRBJ2-1|15
CASSPGGISYNEQFF
TGTGCCAGCAGCCCGGGGGGGATATCCTACAATGAGCAGTTCTTC
>TRBD1|few|TRBV7-8|TRBJ1-2|14
CASSQMRTGGGYTF
TGTGCCAGCAGCCAAATGCGGACAGGGGGTGGCTACACCTTC
>TRBD2|NA|TRBV20-1|TRBJ2-1|15
CSAGGLAGIINEQFF
TGCAGTGCTGGCGGACTAGCGGGGATCATCAATGAGCAGTTCTTC
>TRBD2|NA|TRBV29-1|TRBJ2-7|16
CSVAGTSGRAMGEQYF
TGCAGCGTCGCCGGGACTAGCGGGAGGGCAATGGGCGAGCAGTACTTC